The clone carrying this T cell receptor beta chain turned up a few times. The data were obtained in a study of blood T cells in healthy people across ages. PCR was performed a second time for about 7 to 11 cycles using a sample-barcoded 5' primer and a J-beta primer mix. TCRdb called the 5' RACE reads again in MiXCR, with one record for every CDR3 protein. The repertoire holds 550,000 to 700,000 distinct CDR3 sequences, with roughly 28% as singletons. V was shortened by 4 bases and J by 1 base, with 22 bases between the two germline ends. This CDR3 region has 18 residues. CDR1 is MGHRA and CDR2 is YSYEKL in the germline V gene.

Specimen: blood. The chain employs TRBV4-1 and TRBJ2-5, with D tentatively TRBD1 or TRBD2 (5 bases each). This clonotype originated in an older woman in good health. CDR3 sequence (DNA): TGCGCCAGCAGCCCCCCCTCATGGCAGGGTGGGGGCCAAGAGACCCAGTACTTC. The encoded protein is CASSPPSWQGGGQETQYF.